Listed below are T cell receptor beta chains from one sample, sequenced in a study of beta chain features in type 1 diabetes. Libraries were prepared by immunoSEQ multiplex PCR; TCRdb keeps only in-frame clonotypes and omits some of them. This table holds 640,000 or so clones, around 15% found once. Input material: naive CD4+ T cells from blood. All receptors derive from a man aged 18 to 29 with type 1 diabetes. CDR3s include the opening cysteine and the closing phenylalanine or tryptophan. D genes are given only for firm matches. Clone sizes are given selectively: once, few, many, or a class where the clone is expanded.

TRBJ2-7 | TRBV30 | . | . | TGTGCCTGGAGTGTAAACTATGCCCACGAGCAGTACTTC | CAWSVNYAHEQYF
TRBJ1-5 | TRBV7-2 | TRBD1 | few | TGTGCCAGCAGCTTTGACAGGGGAAATTGGCCCCAGCATTTT | CASSFDRGNWPQHF
TRBJ2-1 | TRBV5-1 | . | few | TGCGCCAGCGCGTCAGACATCACCTACAATGAGCAGTTCTTC | CASASDITYNEQFF
TRBJ1-2 | TRBV4-1 | . | . | TGCGCCAGCAGCCCGCCGGCCTTCTATGGCTACACCTTC | CASSPPAFYGYTF
TRBJ2-5 | TRBV20-1 | . | few | TGCAGTGCTAGGCACCAAGAGACCCAGTACTTC | CSARHQETQYF
TRBJ2-7 | TRBV18 | . | few | TGTGCCAGCTCACCACCGGACTCCGAGCAGTACTTC | CASSPPDSEQYF
TRBJ1-3 | TRBV2 | . | few | TGTGCCAGCAGTGTCCTGTCCATCTCTGGAAACACCATATATTTT | CASSVLSISGNTIYF
TRBJ1-6 | TRBV2 | . | few | TGTGCCAGCAGCAGGGAGATGAGCTCCTATAATTCACCCCTCCACTTT | CASSREMSSYNSPLHF
TRBJ2-7 | TRBV20-1 | . | . | TGCAGTGCTATTTTGCGGGAGCAGTACTTC | CSAILREQYF
TRBJ2-5 | TRBV20-1 | . | few | TGCAGTGGTTATGGGGGAGAGACCCAGTACTTC | CSGYGGETQYF
TRBJ2-2 | TRBV9 | TRBD2 | many | TGTGCCAGCAGCGTAGCTCCGGGACTAGACACCGGGGAGCTGTTTTTT | CASSVAPGLDTGELFF
TRBJ2-1 | TRBV6-8 | TRBD2 | few | TGTGCCAGCAGTTACACCCCTAGGGGTAGCGGGAGGACTGGCCTCTACAATGAGCAGTTCTTC | CASSYTPRGSGRTGLYNEQFF
TRBJ2-3 | TRBV30 | . | few | TGTGCCTGGAGGTCTTCACCCGGCCAGCAGTATTTT | CAWRSSPGQQYF
TRBJ1-1 | TRBV5-1 | . | . | TGCGCCAGCAGCTCGACGGCCATGAACACTGAAGCTTTCTTT | CASSSTAMNTEAFF
TRBJ2-7 | TRBV25-1 | TRBD2 | few | TGTGCCAGCAGCGAAATCGGGAGGTACGAGCAGTACTTC | CASSEIGRYEQYF
TRBJ1-1 | TRBV29-1 | . | . | TGCAGCGTTGGTCGGTCCACTGAAGCTTTCTTT | CSVGRSTEAFF
TRBJ1-1 | TRBV11-1 | . | . | TGTGCCAGCAGCTTAGGGCCGACCCAGAACACTGAAGCTTTCTTT | CASSLGPTQNTEAFF
TRBJ2-6 | TRBV6-4 | TRBD1 | . | TGTGCCAGCAGTGCGATGACAGGGTCTGGGGCCAACGTCCTGACTTTC | CASSAMTGSGANVLTF
TRBJ2-2 | TRBV19 | . | few | TGTGCCAGTAGTTTGAACACCGGGGAGCTGTTTTTT | CASSLNTGELFF
TRBJ2-1 | TRBV29-1 | . | . | TGCAGCGGGTGGGACGGTTACAATGAGCAGTTCTTC | CSGWDGYNEQFF
TRBJ2-3 | TRBV19 | . | . | TGTGCCAGTAGTGCTCGCGCAGATACGCAGTATTTT | CASSARADTQYF
TRBJ1-1 | TRBV30 | . | few | TGTGCCTGGATTACAGGGTACGCGAACACTGAAGCTTTCTTT | CAWITGYANTEAFF
TRBJ1-6 | TRBV7-2 | . | . | TGTGCCAGCAGCTTAGGCGGACGGGATAATTCACCCCTCCACTTT | CASSLGGRDNSPLHF
TRBJ2-3 | TRBV25-1 | . | few | TGTGCCAGCAGTGACGGTGGTACTAGCACAGATACGCAGTATTTT | CASSDGGTSTDTQYF
TRBJ1-5 | TRBV27 | TRBD1 | few | TGTGCCAGCAGCCGGACAGGGATTCAGCCCCAGCATTTT | CASSRTGIQPQHF
TRBJ2-5 | TRBV15 | TRBD2 | . | TGTGCCACCAGCAGAGACCGGGGGGAAGAGACCCAGTACTTC | CATSRDRGEETQYF
TRBJ2-7 | TRBV5-1 | . | . | TGCGCCAGCAGCTTCGATGGGGCCTACGAGCAGTACTTC | CASSFDGAYEQYF
TRBJ2-3 | TRBV6-6 | . | . | TGTGCCAGCAGTCGGGGAACCCCTAGCACAGATACGCAGTATTTT | CASSRGTPSTDTQYF
TRBJ1-2 | TRBV4-1 | . | . | TGCGCCAGCAGCCCAGGACCATATGGCTACACCTTC | CASSPGPYGYTF
TRBJ2-5 | TRBV5-1 | TRBD1 | few | TGCGCCAGCAGCTTGGGGACAGGGAGGTCAGAGACCCAGTACTTC | CASSLGTGRSETQYF
TRBJ2-7 | TRBV6-6 | . | . | TGTGCCAGCAGAGACCCGGGACCCGGCTCCTACGAGCAGTACTTC | CASRDPGPGSYEQYF
TRBJ2-7 | TRBV25-1 | . | few | TGTGCCAGCAGTGAATGGTCCCAGGGGTTAGACTACGAGCAGTACTTC | CASSEWSQGLDYEQYF
TRBJ1-4 | TRBV5-6 | . | . | TGTGCCAGCAGCTTGGCAGGGACCGAAAAACTGTTTTTT | CASSLAGTEKLFF
TRBJ2-1 | TRBV30 | TRBD2 | . | TGTGCCTGGATCCGTGGGAGGGCCGGTGAGCAGTTCTTC | CAWIRGRAGEQFF
TRBJ1-1 | TRBV30 | TRBD1 | . | TGTGCCTGGAGTGTACGAGCCAGGGGGCGCGAAGCTTTCTTT | CAWSVRARGREAFF
TRBJ2-3 | TRBV5-1 | . | . | TGCGCCAGCATGTCAGGGGCCTTCGGAGATACGCAGTATTTT | CASMSGAFGDTQYF
TRBJ2-1 | TRBV18 | TRBD2 | few | TGTGCCAGCTCACCAAACGGGAGGGCCGTCAATGAGCAGTTCTTC | CASSPNGRAVNEQFF
TRBJ2-7 | TRBV28 | TRBD1 | few | TGTGCCAGCAGTCCCGTGGGGACAGGAGTGTTGAAGCAGTACTTC | CASSPVGTGVLKQYF
TRBJ2-5 | TRBV14 | . | few | TGTGCCAGCAGCCATTCTCACGAGACCCAGTACTTC | CASSHSHETQYF
TRBJ2-1 | TRBV29-1 | TRBD1 | . | TGCAGCGTTGGGTGGACAGGGCCGGGGGAGCAGTTCTTC | CSVGWTGPGEQFF
TRBJ2-3 | TRBV18 | . | . | TGTGCCAGCTCACCACGCACGGGCACAGATACGCAGTATTTT | CASSPRTGTDTQYF
TRBJ1-2 | TRBV9 | . | . | TGTGCCAGCAGCCTAACAGGGTTGAGGGGCTACACCTTC | CASSLTGLRGYTF
TRBJ2-7 | TRBV30 | . | . | TGTGCCTGGAGTGTAAAGTGGACAGAGCAGTACTTC | CAWSVKWTEQYF
TRBJ2-1 | TRBV4-3 | . | . | TGCGCCAGCAGCCTCCAACGGGCAGGGACCTACAATGAGCAGTTCTTC | CASSLQRAGTYNEQFF
TRBJ2-7 | TRBV7-9 | . | . | TGTGCCAGCAGCTCCCTTCAGGCAGGGCTCTACGAGCAGTACTTC | CASSSLQAGLYEQYF
TRBJ1-2 | TRBV15 | . | few | TGTGCCACCCGACCCGGCGGACAGTCAAACTATGGCTACACCTTC | CATRPGGQSNYGYTF
TRBJ2-5 | TRBV29-1 | TRBD1 | few | TGCAGCGGAGACAGGGGGAATTCAAGGGAGACCCAGTACTTC | CSGDRGNSRETQYF
TRBJ2-7 | TRBV20-1 | TRBD2 | . | TGCAGTGCTCTTAGCGGGAACGAGCAGTACTTC | CSALSGNEQYF
TRBJ2-7 | TRBV6-1 | . | . | TGTGCCAGCATTCCCGGTTGGGGGGTCTCCTACGAGCAGTACTTC | CASIPGWGVSYEQYF
TRBJ2-7 | TRBV20-1 | . | . | TGCAGTGTACTTGGGGGATACGAGCAGTACTTC | CSVLGGYEQYF